The rows below give T cell receptor beta chains drawn from one sample of a study of T cell responses to AZD1222 COVID-19 vaccine. The data were produced by immunoSEQ multiplex PCR, yet TCRdb's version contains in-frame clones alone and is incomplete. The sample gives 150,000 to 180,000 clones, roughly nine tenths of which show up once; 5.5% is in the top ten. The specimen was peripheral blood, collected on day 0 of MenACWY control vaccination. The receptors here all came from an adult in good health. Each CDR3 is given with its conserved first and last residue. Each record gives: CDR3 DNA, CDR3 protein, clone size, V gene, D gene, J gene. A D gene is named only where the DNA matches it firmly. Size values are once, few and many counts, or a class for expanded clones, and some rows have none.

CDR3nt: TGTGCCAGCAGGCCGACCCGGAGCTTCGGGGGGGGCTACACCTTC
CDR3aa: CASRPTRSFGGGYTF
abundance: few
v_gene: TRBV27
d_gene: .
j_gene: TRBJ1-2

CDR3nt: TGTGCCAGCAGCTTAGAACCCCTAACAGGGGGCAATCAGCCCCAGCATTTT
CDR3aa: CASSLEPLTGGNQPQHF
abundance: .
v_gene: TRBV11-2
d_gene: TRBD1
j_gene: TRBJ1-5

CDR3nt: TGTGCCAGCAGCCTGAACACCGGGGAGCTGTTTTTT
CDR3aa: CASSLNTGELFF
abundance: .
v_gene: TRBV3-1/TRBV3-2
d_gene: .
j_gene: TRBJ2-2

CDR3nt: TGCGCCAGCAGCCAAGTTGGGCTTCGGGCGCAAACAGCCTCTGGAAACACCATATATTTT
CDR3aa: CASSQVGLRAQTASGNTIYF
abundance: few
v_gene: TRBV4-1
d_gene: .
j_gene: TRBJ1-3

CDR3nt: TGTGCCAGCAGCCCACCCCATTTTAAGGCCCAAGAGACCCAGTACTTC
CDR3aa: CASSPPHFKAQETQYF
abundance: .
v_gene: TRBV5-5
d_gene: .
j_gene: TRBJ2-5

CDR3nt: TGTGCCAGCAGTGTCCTGGACAGGGAGGGGGGCTACACCTTC
CDR3aa: CASSVLDREGGYTF
abundance: .
v_gene: TRBV2
d_gene: TRBD1
j_gene: TRBJ1-2

CDR3nt: TGTGCCAACAGTTTTCCCGGGACTAGCGGGTCCTACGAGCAGTACTTC
CDR3aa: CANSFPGTSGSYEQYF
abundance: .
v_gene: TRBV6-5
d_gene: TRBD2
j_gene: TRBJ2-7

CDR3nt: TGTGCCACCAGCAGAGAAGCGGCTAGCGGGATGAAGACCCAGTACTTC
CDR3aa: CATSREAASGMKTQYF
abundance: .
v_gene: TRBV15
d_gene: TRBD2
j_gene: TRBJ2-5

CDR3nt: TGTGCCAGCAGCCTCCAGTTGGGGGCCTACAATGAGCAGTTCTTC
CDR3aa: CASSLQLGAYNEQFF
abundance: once
v_gene: TRBV11-2
d_gene: .
j_gene: TRBJ2-1

CDR3nt: TGTGCCAGCAGCTCCGGTGGCAGCCACACCGGGGAGCTGTTTTTT
CDR3aa: CASSSGGSHTGELFF
abundance: .
v_gene: TRBV11-3
d_gene: .
j_gene: TRBJ2-2

CDR3nt: TGCAGCGTTGAAGAGGGGTACGAGCAGTACTTC
CDR3aa: CSVEEGYEQYF
abundance: .
v_gene: TRBV29-1
d_gene: .
j_gene: TRBJ2-7